What follows are 26 T cell receptor beta chains derived from one specimen sequenced in a study of human T cells and chemical hapten exposure. TCRdb fed the 5' RACE reads into MiXCR, producing one record per CDR3 protein. The table includes roughly 110,000 distinct CDR3 sequences, around 20% detected once. From whole blood left unfractionated, total RNA was extracted. The receptors stem from a human donor in good health.

This clonotype turned up a few times. The chain has TRBV9 and TRBJ2-1; 10 nucleotides match TRBD1. The germline gives CDR1 SGDLS, CDR2 YYNGEE. The trim removed 4 bases at V and 3 bases at J, leaving 7 bases unmatched. The CDR3 has 16 residues. The CDR3 is CASSPEGTGVYNEQFF. CDR3 nucleotide sequence: TGTGCCAGCAGCCCGGAGGGGACAGGGGTCTACAATGAGCAGTTCTTC.

The chain combines TRBV30 with TRBJ1-1; D unresolved. CDR1 and CDR2 from the germline V gene are GTSNPN and SVGIG (reference sequence). This CDR3 comprises 14 residues. V gave up 3 bases and J gave up 0 bases, with 11 bases separating them. In DNA, the CDR3 is TGTGCCTGGAGCCGCCAGCGCATGAACACTGAAGCTTTCTTT. As protein: CAWSRQRMNTEAFF.

A few counts support this clonotype. The chain employs TRBV28 and TRBJ2-4, with D perhaps assigned TRBD1 or TRBD2 (5 bases each). Trimming took off 7 bases at V and 2 bases at J, with 12 bases between the two ends. Germline CDR1 MDHEN, CDR2 SYDVKM. The length of the CDR3 is 14 residues. This CDR3 is CASMTEGTKNIQYF. In DNA form, the CDR3 reads TGTGCCAGCATGACTGAGGGGACCAAAAACATTCAGTACTTC.

This chain links TRBV5-6 with TRBJ1-6; 8 bases fit TRBD1. Germline V lookup: CDR1 SGHDT, CDR2 YYEEEE. V shed 5 bases and J 6 bases; nucleotides not matched to a gene: 7. This CDR3 has 15 residues. The DNA of the CDR3 is TGTGCCAGCAGAAATTCAGGGGGCGGTAATTCACCCCTCCACTTT. Amino acids: CASRNSGGGNSPLHF.

J is TRBJ2-7 and V is TRBV20-1, with TRBD2 as a possible D gene (6 bases). Per the germline V gene, CDR1 is DFQATT and CDR2 is SNEGSKA (reference sequence). This CDR3 is built from 12 residues. The DNA for the CDR3 is TGCAGGGCCGGGACTGCAACCTACGAGCAGTACTTC. Its protein product is CRAGTATYEQYF.

This clonotype was recorded a few times. J is TRBJ2-2 and V is TRBV13; tentative D call: TRBD2 (6 bases). The CDR3 loop spans 16 amino acids. Germline-derived CDR1 and CDR2 are PRHDT and FYEKMQ (reference sequence). V dropped 0 bases and J dropped 1 base, with 9 bases sitting between them. The CDR3 region has the DNA TGTGCCAGCAGCTTAGGTGTTAGCGGGAACACCGGGGAGCTGTTTTTT. It is translated as CASSLGVSGNTGELFF.

This chain uses TRBV11-1 with TRBJ2-2; 10 bases fit TRBD2. The germline V gene has CDR1 SGHAT and CDR2 FQDESV (reference sequence). The V segment lost 0 bases and the J segment 6 bases; nucleotides outside the gene matches: 7. The CDR3 has 17 amino acids. The CDR3 DNA reads TGTGCCAGCAGCTTAGCCCCTAGCGGGAGTATGGCCGGGGAGCTGTTTTTT. This gives the protein CASSLAPSGSMAGELFF.

There are a few counts of this clonotype. This rearrangement joins TRBV28 to TRBJ2-4; D is perhaps TRBD1 (6 bases). V lost 11 bases, J lost 0 bases, and 11 bases lay in between. This CDR3 contains 13 residues. Per the germline V gene, CDR1 is MDHEN and CDR2 is SYDVKM. The CDR3: CAFMDRAKNIQYF. The CDR3 nucleotides read TGTGCCTTCATGGACAGAGCCAAAAACATTCAGTACTTC.

The chain recombines TRBV29-1 with TRBJ1-1; TRBD1 is a possible D gene (5 bases). The germline V gene has CDR1 SQVTM and CDR2 ANQGSEA. Deletions cut 6 bases from V and 7 bases from J, with 12 bases between. The CDR3 totals 11 residues. The CDR3 DNA sequence: TGCAGCGTGGGGACGCGGCTTGAAGCTTTCTTT. It is translated as CSVGTRLEAFF.

The chain employs TRBV6-2 or TRBV6-3 and TRBJ2-5; a possible D gene is TRBD2 (5 bases). This CDR3 contains 15 residues. V was clipped by 6 bases and J by 3 bases, with 17 bases between them. Germline V gene lookup returns CDR1 MNHEY and CDR2 SVGEGT. The CDR3 protein is CASSPIRRSEETQYF. CDR3 bases: TGTGCCAGCAGCCCCATTCGGAGGAGTGAAGAGACCCAGTACTTC.

The chain recombines TRBV28 with TRBJ2-7; possibly TRBD2 for D (6 bases). This CDR3 has 13 residues. V was pared by 9 bases and J by 1 base, with 13 bases between. Germline values: CDR1 MDHEN, CDR2 SYDVKM. The CDR3 DNA sequence: TGTGCCAGTCAGACTAGAAATTCCTACGAGCAGTACTTC. Residues: CASQTRNSYEQYF.

This clonotype came up a few times. This chain connects TRBV29-1 to TRBJ2-3; 7 positions agree with TRBD1. The J segment lost 5 bases and the V segment lost 0 bases, leaving 5 bases of the junction unmatched. The CDR3 is made up of 14 amino acids. In germline, CDR1 is SQVTM, CDR2 ANQGSEA. CDR3 DNA: TGCAGCGTTGAAGAGCGACAGGGATTAGATACGCAGTATTTT. Its protein product is CSVEERQGLDTQYF.

This clonotype was picked up a small number of times. CDR3 sequence: CASSAYLARNTIYF. DNA for the CDR3: TGTGCCAGCAGTGCGTACCTTGCAAGGAACACCATATATTTT. V usage is TRBV2 and J usage is TRBJ1-3; D not resolved. Per the germline V gene, CDR1 is SNHLY and CDR2 is FYNNEI. Trimming took off 4 bases at V and 7 bases at J, with 14 bases between the two ends. The CDR3 totals 14 residues.

The chain recombines TRBV4-1 with TRBJ1-1; the D gene is possibly TRBD1 (5 bases). V lost 0 bases and J 3 bases, leaving 17 bases between the germline ends. The CDR3 contains 17 residues. Germline V lookup: CDR1 MGHRA, CDR2 YSYEKL. This CDR3 is CASSQEGGVGPYTEAFF. The CDR3, as DNA: TGCGCCAGCAGCCAAGAGGGTGGGGTGGGACCGTACACTGAAGCTTTCTTT.

The chain has TRBV12-3 or TRBV12-4 and TRBJ2-1, with D possibly called TRBD1 or TRBD2 (5 bases each). Trimming took 5 bases from V and 12 from J, leaving 11 bases between them. The CDR3 loop spans 11 amino acids. This chain's CDR3 is CASSPGTGQFF. The CDR3 region has the DNA TGTGCCAGCAGTCCCGGGACGGGGCAGTTCTTC.

This CDR3 is CASSRRTSPSGELFF. The CDR3 DNA sequence: TGTGCCAGCAGTCGCCGGACTAGTCCCTCCGGGGAGCTGTTTTTT. This rearrangement joins TRBV6-1 to TRBJ2-2, with 7 bases aligning to TRBD2. The CDR3 loop spans 15 amino acids. J lost 6 bases, V lost 5 bases, and 9 bases had no gene match. The germline V gene has CDR1 MNHNS and CDR2 SASEGT.

The chain recombines TRBV12-3 or TRBV12-4 with TRBJ1-4; a possible D gene is TRBD1 (5 bases). V was shortened by 2 bases and J by 8 bases, with 15 bases between the two germline ends. The CDR3 has 15 residues. CDR3 bases: TGTGCCAGCAGTTTAACGTCCCAGGGTAGCGAAAAACTGTTTTTT. Its protein is CASSLTSQGSEKLFF.

This clonotype appeared a few times. The chain recombines TRBV5-1 with TRBJ2-5; D unclear. The CDR3 spans 14 residues. V lost 2 bases and J lost 5, with 13 bases in between. Germline-derived CDR1 and CDR2 are SGHRS and YFSETQ. The CDR3 protein is CASSFRSHGETQYF. In DNA, the CDR3 is TGCGCCAGCAGCTTCCGGAGCCACGGGGAGACCCAGTACTTC.

The chain carries TRBV12-3 or TRBV12-4 and TRBJ1-6, with D possibly matching TRBD1 (6 bases). The CDR3 runs 13 residues. The V and J ends lost 8 bases and 7 bases respectively, with 12 bases between them. This chain's CDR3 is CASRGASNSPLHF. The CDR3 region has the DNA TGTGCCAGCCGGGGGGCATCGAATTCACCCCTCCACTTT.

J is TRBJ1-4 and V is TRBV4-2; D is unclear. V was cut by 7 bases and J by 0 bases, with 3 bases left in between. CDR3 length: 12 amino acids. Germline assignment: CDR1 LGHNA and CDR2 YNFKEQ. In DNA, the CDR3 is TGTGCCAGCAAGGCAACTAATGAAAAACTGTTTTTT. Its translation is CASKATNEKLFF.

The chain links TRBV29-1 to TRBJ1-1, with TRBD1 matching over 7 bases. CDR1 is SQVTM, CDR2 ANQGSEA, per germline. The CDR3 totals 13 residues. V shed 7 bases, J shed 8 bases, and the junction held 13 bases outside the gene matches. CDR3 residues: CSALGTVTPEAFF. The CDR3 DNA follows: TGCAGCGCCTTAGGGACAGTCACTCCCGAAGCTTTCTTT.

The rearrangement links TRBV4-1 to TRBJ1-6, with 10 bases identical to TRBD1. J was trimmed by 7 bases and V by 4 bases; bases with no gene match: 7. CDR3 length equals 16 residues. Looked up from germline, CDR1 is MGHRA and CDR2 is YSYEKL. This CDR3 reads CASSPRQGAKNSPLHF. The CDR3, as DNA: TGCGCCAGCAGCCCCAGACAGGGGGCGAAGAATTCACCCCTCCACTTT.

This clonotype was detected only once. J is TRBJ2-7 and V is TRBV20-1; either TRBD1 or TRBD2 may supply D (6 bases each). The germline gives CDR1 DFQATT, CDR2 SNEGSKA (reference sequence). This CDR3 spans 12 amino acids. V lost 3 bases, J lost 9 bases, and 15 bases lay in between. This CDR3 reads CSARGEGGGQYF. The CDR3 DNA reads TGCAGTGCTAGGGGAGAAGGGGGAGGGCAGTACTTC.

This clonotype was counted a few times. This sequence joins TRBV5-1 and TRBJ2-1; TRBD2 aligns across 8 bases. Germline V CDR1 and CDR2: SGHRS, YFSETQ. V shed 6 bases, J shed 12 bases, and the junction held 11 bases outside the gene matches. The length of the CDR3 is 13 residues. Here the CDR3 DNA reads TGCGCCAGCAAACCGGGGGGGGCACAAGGGCAGTTCTTC. Translation: CASKPGGAQGQFF.

The chain joins TRBV7-2 to TRBJ2-7; 13 bases are a match to TRBD2. Germline V gene sequence: CDR1 SGHTA, CDR2 FQGNSA. Trimming removed 4 bases from V and 4 bases from J; junction bases left unmatched: 10. The CDR3 is made up of 17 amino acids. CDR3 in amino acids: CASSSLRLAGGGYEQYF. CDR3 nucleotides: TGTGCCAGCAGCTCACTCAGACTAGCGGGAGGAGGTTACGAGCAGTACTTC.

This clonotype appeared many times. This chain connects TRBV6-5 to TRBJ1-6, with a possible D match to TRBD1 (5 bases). The V and J ends lost 5 bases and 5 bases respectively, with 10 bases between them. Germline V lookup: CDR1 MNHEY, CDR2 SVGAGI. The CDR3 consists of 14 residues. CDR3: CASSPGRDNSPLHF. CDR3 sequence (DNA): TGTGCCAGCAGTCCCGGCAGGGATAATTCACCCCTCCACTTT.